The present T cell receptor beta chain was sequenced within a study of post-analysis software for immune sequencing data. Study-level background: Relapsing-remitting, secondary progressive and progressive-relapsing multiple sclerosis were all included among the disease courses. Study-wide results and limits: Strong co-clustering by F measure linked samples that shared a preparation batch. Controls' normalized Chao1 diversity significantly exceeded that of multiple sclerosis patients.

Only a few counts were recorded for this clonotype. Its target is not known. TCR beta cDNA libraries included unique molecular identifiers. Approximately 500,000 cDNA molecules were recovered from an input of about 0.9 to 10 million T cells. TCRdb passed the PCR reads through MiXCR, listing each CDR3 protein once. The sample has roughly 800,000 distinct CDR3 sequences, 46% seen once; the top ten hold approximately 5%. The sequence was collected from a girl aged 5-17 years with multiple sclerosis. Sequenced input: blood.

As DNA, the CDR3 is TGCAGCGCCCGCGACAGTAAGAACACTGAAGCTTTCTTT. This codes for CSARDSKNTEAFF. The V gene is TRBV29-1, the J gene TRBJ1-1; possibly TRBD1 for D (5 bases). CDR3 length: 13 amino acids. Trimming removed 7 bases from V and 1 base from J, with 13 bases in between. Germline V gene sequence: CDR1 SQVTM, CDR2 ANQGSEA.